This TCR beta chain emerged from a study of beta chain features in type 1 diabetes. With regard to this clone: The antigen is unknown.

V shed 5 bases and J shed 9 bases, with 14 bases lying between them. The V gene's germline CDR1 is SGHVS and CDR2 FQNEAQ. CDR3 size: 13 residues. Study outcomes and limitations: The study left unresolved whether HLA type influences TCRB rearrangement. There was a moderate but significant shortening of TCRB CDR3s in all four CD4+ subsets of Type 1 diabetes patients.

Every isolated RNA sample was fully reverse transcribed, so sequencing captured expressed TCRB transcripts. A few million reads were obtained on average from naive, central memory and regulatory T cell samples. TCRdb's table, derived via immunoSEQ multiplex PCR, lists solely in-frame clones and lacks some. The sample has some 410,000 clones, roughly an eighth seen once; the top ten hold over 0.04%. V is TRBV7-8 and J is TRBJ2-1; the D gene is possibly TRBD1 (5 bases). Sequenced: naive CD4+ T cells from blood. This sequence originates from a young woman in good health. The CDR3 DNA reads as TGTGCCAGCAGCCTAACCGACAGTACTGAGCAGTTCTTC. This translates into CASSLTDSTEQFF.